This T cell receptor (beta chain) appears in the sequencing data of a study of cytomegalovirus exposure and HLA in healthy donors. Across the study: Of 300 to 500 genotyped donors, roughly 76% grouped in the Caucasian-associated ancestry cluster.

The PCR ran on 60 Vbeta and 13 Jbeta primers. Using immunoSEQ multiplex PCR, the repertoire was profiled, and TCRdb retains in-frame clones only, with some absent. The repertoire holds tens of thousands of clones, with approximately 72% as singletons. The germline gives CDR1 SQVTM, CDR2 ANQGSEA. The CDR3 length is 13 residues. Deletions cut 4 bases from V and 3 bases from J, with 10 bases between. The specimen sequenced was PBMCs. The sequence derives from a woman aged 40 to 55 in good health and CMV-seropositive. The chain couples TRBV29-1 to TRBJ1-5, with D hard to call. The CDR3 loop is CSVAGQINQPQHF. CDR3 nucleotide sequence: TGCAGCGTTGCTGGTCAGATCAATCAGCCCCAGCATTTT.